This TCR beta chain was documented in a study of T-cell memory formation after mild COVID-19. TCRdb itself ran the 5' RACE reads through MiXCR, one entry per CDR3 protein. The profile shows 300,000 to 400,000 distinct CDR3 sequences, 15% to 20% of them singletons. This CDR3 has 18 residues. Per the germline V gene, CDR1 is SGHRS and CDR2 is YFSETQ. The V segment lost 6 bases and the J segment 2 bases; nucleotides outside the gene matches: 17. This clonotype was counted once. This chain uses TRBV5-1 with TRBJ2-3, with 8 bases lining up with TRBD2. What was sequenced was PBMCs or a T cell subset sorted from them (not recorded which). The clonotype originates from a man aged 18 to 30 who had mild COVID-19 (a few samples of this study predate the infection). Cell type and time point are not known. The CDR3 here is CASIAFRYAGGLTDTQYF. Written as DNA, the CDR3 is TGCGCCAGCATAGCCTTCAGGTATGCGGGGGGCCTCACAGATACGCAGTATTTT.